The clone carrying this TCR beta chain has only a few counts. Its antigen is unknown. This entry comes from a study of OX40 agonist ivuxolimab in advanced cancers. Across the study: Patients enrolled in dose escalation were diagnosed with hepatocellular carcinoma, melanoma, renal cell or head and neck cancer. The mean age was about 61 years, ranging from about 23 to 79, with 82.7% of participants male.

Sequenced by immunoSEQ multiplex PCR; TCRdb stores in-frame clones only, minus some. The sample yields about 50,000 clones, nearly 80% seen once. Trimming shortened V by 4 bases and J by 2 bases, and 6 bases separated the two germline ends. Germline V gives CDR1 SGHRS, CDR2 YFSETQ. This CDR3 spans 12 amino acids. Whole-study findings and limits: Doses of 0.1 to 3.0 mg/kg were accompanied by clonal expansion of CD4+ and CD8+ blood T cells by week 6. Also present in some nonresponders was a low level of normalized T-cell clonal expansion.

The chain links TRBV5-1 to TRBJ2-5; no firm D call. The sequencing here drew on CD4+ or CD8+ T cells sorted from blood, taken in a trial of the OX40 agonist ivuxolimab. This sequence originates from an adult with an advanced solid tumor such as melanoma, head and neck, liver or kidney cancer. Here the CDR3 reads CASSQTQETQYF. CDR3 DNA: TGCGCCAGCAGCCAGACTCAAGAGACCCAGTACTTC. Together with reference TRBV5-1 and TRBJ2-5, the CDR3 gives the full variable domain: KAGVTQTPRYLIKTRGQQVTLSCSPISGHRSVSWYQQTPGQGLQFLFEYFSETQRNKGNFPGRFSGRQFSNSRSEMNVSTLELGDSALYLCASSQTQETQYFGPGTRLLVL.